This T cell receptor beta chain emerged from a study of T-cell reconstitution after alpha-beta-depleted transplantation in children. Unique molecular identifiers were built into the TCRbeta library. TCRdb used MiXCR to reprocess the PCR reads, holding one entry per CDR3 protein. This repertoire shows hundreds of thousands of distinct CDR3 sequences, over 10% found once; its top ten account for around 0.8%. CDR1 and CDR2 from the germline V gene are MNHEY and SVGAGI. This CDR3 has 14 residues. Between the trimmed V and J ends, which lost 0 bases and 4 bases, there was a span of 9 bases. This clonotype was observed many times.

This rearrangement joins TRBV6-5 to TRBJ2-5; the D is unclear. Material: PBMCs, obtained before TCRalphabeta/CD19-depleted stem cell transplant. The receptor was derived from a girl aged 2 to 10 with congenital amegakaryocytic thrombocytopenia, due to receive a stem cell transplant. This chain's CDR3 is CASSYSPSPETQYF. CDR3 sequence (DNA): TGTGCCAGCAGTTACTCCCCCAGTCCAGAGACCCAGTACTTC.